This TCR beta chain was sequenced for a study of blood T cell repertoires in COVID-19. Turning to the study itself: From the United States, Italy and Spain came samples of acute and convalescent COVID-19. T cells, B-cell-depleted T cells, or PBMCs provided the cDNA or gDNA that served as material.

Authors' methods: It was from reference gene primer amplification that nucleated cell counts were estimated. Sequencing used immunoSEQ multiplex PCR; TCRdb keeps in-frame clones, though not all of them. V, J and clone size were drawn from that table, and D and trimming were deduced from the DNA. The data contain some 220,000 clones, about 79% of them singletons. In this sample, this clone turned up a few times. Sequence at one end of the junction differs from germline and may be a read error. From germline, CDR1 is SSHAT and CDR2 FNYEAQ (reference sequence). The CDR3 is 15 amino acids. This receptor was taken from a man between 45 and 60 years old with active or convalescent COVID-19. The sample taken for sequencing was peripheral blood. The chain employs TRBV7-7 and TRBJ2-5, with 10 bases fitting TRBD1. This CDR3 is CASSTGTGVVETQYF. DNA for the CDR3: TGTGCTAGCAGCACCGGGACAGGGGTAGTGGAGACCCAGTACTTC. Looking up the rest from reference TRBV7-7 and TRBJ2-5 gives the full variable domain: GAGVSQSPRYKVTKRGQDVTLRCDPISSHATLYWYQQALGQGPEFLTYFNYEAQPDKSGLPSDRFSAERPEGSISTLTIQRTEQRDSAMYRCASSTGTGVVETQYFGPGTRLLVL.